In this sample, the clone carrying this TCR beta chain turned up a few times. The protocol was immunoSEQ multiplex PCR, while the TCRdb copy is restricted to in-frame clones and leaves out a portion. The table records hundreds of thousands of clones, roughly 90% of them present only once. The data were obtained in a study of blood T cell repertoires in COVID-19. Study overall: From the United States, Italy and Spain came samples of acute and convalescent COVID-19. T cells, B-cell-depleted T cells, or PBMCs supplied cDNA or gDNA.

Trimming shortened V by 6 bases and J by 2 bases, and 14 bases separated the two germline ends. Looked up from germline, CDR1 is MNHNY and CDR2 is SVGAGI (reference sequence). This CDR3 is 14 amino acids long. What was sequenced was peripheral blood. This receptor was obtained from a man between 40 and 49 years old with acute or convalescent COVID-19. The V gene is TRBV6-6, the J gene TRBJ2-7; tentatively, D is TRBD1 (5 bases). CDR3 region: CASSQGQGTYEQYF. Here the CDR3 DNA reads TGTGCCAGCAGCCAAGGGCAGGGAACCTACGAGCAGTACTTC.